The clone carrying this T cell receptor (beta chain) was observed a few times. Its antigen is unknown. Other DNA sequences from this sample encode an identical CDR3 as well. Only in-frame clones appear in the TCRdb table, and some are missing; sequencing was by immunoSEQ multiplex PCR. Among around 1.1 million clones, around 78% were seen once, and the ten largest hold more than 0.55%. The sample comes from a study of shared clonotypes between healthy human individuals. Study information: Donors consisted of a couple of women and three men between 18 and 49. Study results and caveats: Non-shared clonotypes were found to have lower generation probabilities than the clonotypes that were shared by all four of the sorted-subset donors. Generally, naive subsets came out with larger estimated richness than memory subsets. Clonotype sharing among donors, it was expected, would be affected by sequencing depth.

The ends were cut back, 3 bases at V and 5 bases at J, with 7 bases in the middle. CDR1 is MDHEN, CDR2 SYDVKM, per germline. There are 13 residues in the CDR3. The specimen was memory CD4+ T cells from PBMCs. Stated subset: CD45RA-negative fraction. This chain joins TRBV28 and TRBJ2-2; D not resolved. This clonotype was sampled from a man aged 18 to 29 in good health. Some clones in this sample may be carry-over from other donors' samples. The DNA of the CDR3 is TGTGCCAGCAGTTTGGTGGGGACCGGGGAGCTGTTTTTT. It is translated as CASSLVGTGELFF. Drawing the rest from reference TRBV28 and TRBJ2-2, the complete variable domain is DVKVTQSSRYLVKRTGEKVFLECVQDMDHENMFWYRQDPGLGLRLIYFSYDVKMKEKGDIPEGYSVSREKKERFSLILESASTNQTSMYLCASSLVGTGELFFGEGSRLTVL.